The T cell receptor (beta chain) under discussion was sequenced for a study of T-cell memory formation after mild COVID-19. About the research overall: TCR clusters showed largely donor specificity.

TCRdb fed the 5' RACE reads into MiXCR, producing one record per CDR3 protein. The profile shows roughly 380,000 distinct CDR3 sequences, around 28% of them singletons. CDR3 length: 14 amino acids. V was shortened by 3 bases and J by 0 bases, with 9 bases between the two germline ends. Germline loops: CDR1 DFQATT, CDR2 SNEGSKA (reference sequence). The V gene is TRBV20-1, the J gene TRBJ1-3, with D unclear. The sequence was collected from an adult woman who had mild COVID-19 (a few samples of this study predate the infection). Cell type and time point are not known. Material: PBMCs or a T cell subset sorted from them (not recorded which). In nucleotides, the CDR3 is TGCAGTGCTAGTAGACCTTACTCTGGAAACACCATATATTTT. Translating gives CSASRPYSGNTIYF.